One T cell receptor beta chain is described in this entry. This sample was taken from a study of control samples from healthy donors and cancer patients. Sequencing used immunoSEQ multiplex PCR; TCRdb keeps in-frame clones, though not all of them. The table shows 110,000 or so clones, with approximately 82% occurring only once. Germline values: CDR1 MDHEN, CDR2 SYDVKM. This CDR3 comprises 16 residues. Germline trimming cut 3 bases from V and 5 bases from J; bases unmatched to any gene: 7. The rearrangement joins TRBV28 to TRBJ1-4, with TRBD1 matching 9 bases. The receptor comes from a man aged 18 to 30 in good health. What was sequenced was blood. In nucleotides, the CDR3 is TGTGCCAGCAGTTTGGGACAGGGAGGCTGGAATGAAAAACTGTTTTTT. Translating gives CASSLGQGGWNEKLFF.